The TCR beta chain under discussion was sequenced for a study of glioma-infiltrating T cells after dendritic cell vaccination. Study details: Dendritic cell vaccine was injected intradermally three times, biweekly.

The time point is: after dendritic cell vaccination, including at tumor progression/relapse. Profiling relied on immunoSEQ multiplex PCR, and the TCRdb table lists in-frame clones only, not all of them. The table has fewer than 75,000 clones, more than 70% seen once. The sequence was obtained from a human donor with glioblastoma. This sample comprised blood, obtained after dendritic cell vaccination.

CDR3 amino acids: CASSSPLTGGETQYF. CDR3 in DNA: TGTGCCAGCAGTTCCCCTTTGACAGGGGGGGAGACCCAGTACTTC. The chain is built from TRBV28 and TRBJ2-5; 9 bases agree with TRBD1. J gave up 5 bases and V 4 bases, and 8 bases lay outside the gene matches. The CDR3 extends over 15 amino acids. Per the germline V gene, CDR1 is MDHEN and CDR2 is SYDVKM.